Described below is a single T cell receptor beta chain sequence and its context. Authors of the study amplified TCR beta CDR3 regions from RNA transcripts. In the first-round RT-PCR of the TCR CDR3, the HTBI primer set was used. TCRdb passed the multiplex PCR reads through MiXCR, listing each CDR3 protein once. The repertoire holds hundreds of thousands of distinct CDR3 sequences, under 15% seen once, with roughly 33% in the top ten. V gave up 3 bases and J gave up 2 bases, with 8 bases separating them. Germline V gives CDR1 DFQATT, CDR2 SNEGSKA (reference sequence). The CDR3 sequence is 13 residues long. The data belong to a study of T cells in Graves' hyperthyroidism and ophthalmopathy. Newly diagnosed patients aged 18 to 65 had hyperthyroidism of under 2 months' duration. The PBMCs had their origin in 10 ml of fresh peripheral blood.

The chain links TRBV20-1 to TRBJ1-5; D is possibly TRBD1 (6 bases). The receptor comes from a woman aged 25 to 45 with Graves' hyperthyroidism. The sequenced material came from blood. The CDR3 loop is CSARSGGNQPQHF. CDR3 DNA: TGCAGTGCTAGGTCAGGGGGCAATCAGCCCCAGCATTTT.